Presented here are 29 T cell receptor beta chains from one specimen sequenced in a study of T cell repertoires in cytomegalovirus infection. In TCRdb, the reads were re-called with MiXCR into one record per CDR3 protein. The sample includes fewer than 700,000 distinct CDR3 sequences, roughly 26% of them seen just once. The sequenced sample consisted of CD8+ T cells from PBMCs. All receptors derive from a human donor in good health (CMV status not recorded). Some clones in this sample may be carry-over from other donors' samples.

This clonotype was counted at least ten times. V usage is TRBV12-3 or TRBV12-4 and J usage is TRBJ1-4; TRBD1 matches at 7 bases. The CDR3 is 14 amino acids. V lost 5 bases, J lost 12 bases, and 12 bases stayed unmatched. The CDR3 coding sequence is TGTGCCAGCAGTCCGTCAGGGGGGATGTCGCAACTGTTTTTT. Its protein is CASSPSGGMSQLFF.

The chain carries TRBV19 and TRBJ1-2; TRBD1 is a possible D gene (5 bases). CDR3 size: 13 residues. The V and J ends lost 8 bases and 9 bases respectively, with 19 bases between them. The germline V gene encodes CDR1 LNHDA and CDR2 SQIVND (reference sequence). CDR3 sequence reads: CASELAGLGRYTF. CDR3 sequence (DNA): TGTGCCAGTGAATTGGCCGGCCTGGGACGCTACACCTTC.

CDR3 region: CASTLQGNYGYTF. The CDR3 nucleotides read TGTGCCAGCACCTTACAGGGGAACTATGGCTACACCTTC. The chain employs TRBV12-3 or TRBV12-4 and TRBJ1-2; the match to TRBD1 covers 7 bases. The CDR3 sequence is 13 residues long. After removal of 7 bases from V and 2 bases from J, the junction contained 4 bases not matched to a gene.

There are a few counts of this clonotype. The V gene is TRBV7-9, the J gene TRBJ2-7; TRBD1 might be the D (5 bases). V gave up 4 bases and J gave up 0 bases, with 10 bases separating them. The CDR3 totals 14 residues. Germline assignment: CDR1 SEHNR and CDR2 FQNEAQ (reference sequence). CDR3 nucleotides: TGTGCCAGCAGCTCGGACACGAACTCCTACGAGCAGTACTTC. Protein sequence: CASSSDTNSYEQYF.

This clonotype was observed at least ten times. V gene TRBV7-9 combines with J gene TRBJ2-5; TRBD2 might be the D (5 bases). The ends were cut back, 5 bases at V and 5 bases at J, with 18 bases in the middle. The CDR3 is made up of 15 amino acids. CDR1 and CDR2 from the germline V gene are SEHNR and FQNEAQ (reference sequence). CDR3 protein: CASSRGTISGETQYF. The CDR3 DNA reads as TGTGCCAGCAGCCGAGGTACGATCAGCGGTGAGACCCAGTACTTC.

This clonotype has more than one count but fewer than ten. The rearrangement links TRBV5-6 to TRBJ2-3, with TRBD1 matching over 8 bases. The CDR3 runs 16 residues. Losses at the gene ends were 0 bases for V and 2 bases for J; bases not matched to a gene: 5. Per germline, CDR1 SGHDT and CDR2 YYEEEE. CDR3 nucleotides: TGTGCCAGCAGCTTGGAAGGGACAGGTGACACAGATACGCAGTATTTT. Translation gives CASSLEGTGDTDTQYF. The full variable domain, in which reference TRBV5-6 and TRBJ2-3 provide the parts outside the CDR3, is DAGVTQSPTHLIKTRGQQVTLRCSPKSGHDTVSWYQQALGQGPQFIFQYYEEEERQRGNFPDRFSGHQFPNYSSELNVNALLLGDSALYLCASSLEGTGDTDTQYFGPGTRLTVL.

The rearrangement uses TRBV11-2 and TRBJ2-1, with D maybe TRBD2 (5 bases). The V end was cut by 2 bases, the J end by 12 bases, with 14 bases between. The CDR3 is 13 amino acids. Germline loops: CDR1 SGHAT, CDR2 FQNNGV. CDR3 coding DNA: TGTGCCAGCAGCTTATCTCCGAGGACTGGGCAGTTCTTC. This gives the protein CASSLSPRTGQFF.

The V and J genes are TRBV29-1 and TRBJ2-7, with 8 bases that match TRBD1. Germline V CDR1 and CDR2: SQVTM, ANQGSEA. V trimming: 5 bases; J trimming: 6 bases; junction bases outside the gene matches: 9. The length of the CDR3 is 13 residues. CDR3 in DNA: TGCAGCGTTATAGGGACAGGTCCTGGCGAGCAGTACTTC. Its protein product is CSVIGTGPGEQYF.

The chain carries TRBV6-2 or TRBV6-3 and TRBJ1-2; D not resolved. Germline loops: CDR1 MNHEY, CDR2 SVGEGT. The CDR3 is 17 residues long. V was trimmed by 0 bases and J by 0 bases, leaving 14 bases between them. The CDR3 bases are TGTGCCAGCAGTTACTCTGGGCAGGAAGGAGCTAACTATGGCTACACCTTC. Translation gives CASSYSGQEGANYGYTF.

The chain couples TRBV6-2 or TRBV6-3 to TRBJ1-1, with TRBD1 identical over 9 bases. CDR1 is MNHEY, CDR2 SVGEGT, per germline. This CDR3 has 14 amino acids. J was trimmed by 5 bases and V by 7 bases; bases with no gene match: 8. CDR3 sequence (DNA): TGTGCCAGCAACCTTGGACAGGGGTGGACTGAAGCTTTCTTT. Its translation is CASNLGQGWTEAFF.

This clonotype occurred many times. The gene calls are TRBV6-2 or TRBV6-3 and TRBJ1-2; unclear D gene. Trimming pared 6 bases from V and 6 bases from J, leaving 11 bases between. This CDR3 spans 12 amino acids. In germline, CDR1 is MNHEY, CDR2 SVGEGT. CDR3 coding DNA: TGTGCCAGCAGCAGCAGTTGGGATGGCTACACCTTC. It specifies CASSSSWDGYTF.

This chain joins TRBV7-9 and TRBJ2-2; D remains unclear. Trimming pared 8 bases from V and 5 bases from J, leaving 6 bases between. The germline V gene encodes CDR1 SEHNR and CDR2 FQNEAQ (reference sequence). The CDR3 loop spans 11 amino acids. The CDR3 sequence is CASHRTGELFF. The CDR3 region has the DNA TGTGCCAGCCACCGGACCGGGGAGCTGTTTTTT.

This clonotype was counted at least ten times. The V gene is TRBV28, the J gene TRBJ1-6; TRBD1 might be the D (5 bases). The CDR3 is 13 amino acids. The V end lost 3 bases, the J end lost 7 bases, and 7 bases lay between the germline ends. Germline CDR1 is MDHEN and CDR2 is SYDVKM. Here the CDR3 reads CASSFRGNSPLHF. In DNA form, the CDR3 reads TGTGCCAGCAGTTTTCGGGGGAATTCACCCCTCCACTTT.

This clonotype has a handful of counts. J is TRBJ1-1 and V is TRBV28; the match to TRBD1 covers 8 bases. The CDR3 has 15 amino acids. V shed 5 bases and J 0 bases; nucleotides not matched to a gene: 5. Germline V lookup: CDR1 MDHEN, CDR2 SYDVKM. The CDR3: CASSPDREMNTEAFF. In DNA form, the CDR3 reads TGTGCCAGCAGTCCGGACAGGGAGATGAACACTGAAGCTTTCTTT.

This clonotype was detected only a few times. The chain recombines TRBV20-1 with TRBJ2-5, with 9 bases aligning to TRBD2. This CDR3 comprises 18 residues. CDR1 is DFQATT and CDR2 is SNEGSKA in the germline V gene (reference sequence). With V trimmed by 3 bases and J by 0 bases, 14 bases remained unmatched. The CDR3 protein is CSASIRLAGRAYQETQYF. The CDR3 DNA sequence: TGCAGTGCTAGTATCCGTCTAGCGGGGAGGGCATACCAAGAGACCCAGTACTTC.

V is TRBV27 and J is TRBJ1-5; the D gene is possibly TRBD1 (6 bases). Per germline, CDR1 MNHEY and CDR2 SMNVEV (reference sequence). Trimming shortened V by 8 bases and J by 4 bases, and 18 bases separated the two germline ends. The CDR3 runs to 15 residues. CDR3 nucleotides: TGTGCCAGCTGTGCCGCGGGACACCGTAATCAGCCCCAGCATTTT. It encodes CASCAAGHRNQPQHF.

In its sample, this clonotype was seen a few times. V usage is TRBV28 and J usage is TRBJ1-5, with D perhaps matching TRBD1 (6 bases). Trimming took 5 bases from V and 6 from J, leaving 17 bases between them. This CDR3 has 15 residues. Germline values: CDR1 MDHEN, CDR2 SYDVKM. The CDR3 nucleotides are TGTGCCAGCAGTATCACAGGGAACCAGGGTCAGCCCCAGCATTTT. It is translated as CASSITGNQGQPQHF.

This chain connects TRBV13 to TRBJ2-5; tentatively, D is TRBD2 (5 bases). The CDR3 extends over 15 amino acids. Trimming shortened V by 2 bases and J by 4 bases, and 14 bases separated the two germline ends. Looked up from germline, CDR1 is PRHDT and CDR2 is FYEKMQ (reference sequence). The CDR3 protein is CASSLSGGFIETQYF. For the CDR3, the DNA is TGTGCCAGCAGCTTAAGCGGTGGGTTCATAGAGACCCAGTACTTC.

In this sample, this clonotype turned up many times. The rearrangement links TRBV7-2 to TRBJ2-7; 11 bases are shared with TRBD2. CDR3 length equals 16 residues. The trim removed 1 base at V and 5 bases at J, leaving 7 bases unmatched. Germline lookup yields CDR1 SGHTA and CDR2 FQGNSA. The CDR3, as DNA: TGTGCCAGCAGCTTAGAATCGCGGACTAGCGGGCACGAGCAGTACTTC. Protein product: CASSLESRTSGHEQYF.

This clonotype showed up many times. The chain uses TRBV7-6 and TRBJ2-2; D ambiguous. V was clipped by 2 bases and J by 7 bases, with 5 bases between them. The length of the CDR3 is 12 residues. Germline values: CDR1 SGHVS, CDR2 FNYEAQ. DNA for the CDR3: TGTGCCAGCAGCTTACCCCACGGGGAGCTGTTTTTT. Translated, it gives CASSLPHGELFF.

V gene TRBV20-1 combines with J gene TRBJ1-5; 7 bases are shared with TRBD1. J gave up 1 base and V 8 bases, and 8 bases lay outside the gene matches. The CDR3 runs 14 residues. CDR1 and CDR2 (germline): DFQATT, SNEGSKA (reference sequence). DNA of the CDR3: TGCAGTTCCAAACCCAGGGGGAGCAATCAGCCCCAGCATTTT. It codes for CSSKPRGSNQPQHF.

The V gene is TRBV20-1, the J gene TRBJ2-1, with 11 bases matching TRBD2. This CDR3 spans 14 amino acids. Unmatched junction bases numbered 2, after V lost 3 bases and J lost 4 bases. CDR1 and CDR2 from the germline V gene are DFQATT and SNEGSKA (reference sequence). This CDR3 reads CSARTSGTYNEQFF. In DNA form, the CDR3 reads TGCAGTGCTAGGACTAGCGGGACTTACAATGAGCAGTTCTTC.

The chain couples TRBV27 to TRBJ2-5; TRBD2 might be the D (6 bases). The CDR3 sequence is 16 residues long. Trimming pared 6 bases from V and 5 bases from J, leaving 22 bases between. Germline V gene sequence: CDR1 MNHEY, CDR2 SMNVEV (reference sequence). The CDR3 here is CASSQPRDFGEETQYF. The CDR3 DNA reads as TGTGCCAGCAGCCAACCCCGGGACTTCGGGGAGGAGACCCAGTACTTC.

This clonotype was counted only a few times. This sequence joins TRBV14 and TRBJ2-3; TRBD2 matches 7 bases. This CDR3 has 15 amino acids. Germline CDR1 SGHDN, CDR2 FVKESK. Losses at the gene ends were 4 bases for V and 2 bases for J; bases not matched to a gene: 6. The CDR3 loop reads CASSLPSGLTDTQYF. CDR3 coding DNA: TGTGCCAGCAGCCTTCCTAGCGGCCTCACAGATACGCAGTATTTT.

The rearrangement joins TRBV27 to TRBJ2-1; 10 positions agree with TRBD2. Unmatched junction bases numbered 6, after V lost 0 bases and J lost 10 bases. This CDR3 is 15 amino acids long. Per germline, CDR1 MNHEY and CDR2 SMNVEV (reference sequence). The CDR3 DNA follows: TGTGCCAGCAGTTTATCTAGCGGGGGGCTATGGGAGCAGTTCTTC. It specifies CASSLSSGGLWEQFF.

In its sample, this clonotype was seen many times. The genes are TRBV6-2 or TRBV6-3 and TRBJ2-7; 8 bases match TRBD1. CDR1 is MNHEY and CDR2 is SVGEGT in the germline V gene. Germline trimming cut 2 bases from V and 7 bases from J; bases unmatched to any gene: 10. CDR3 length equals 15 residues. The CDR3 region has the DNA TGTGCCAGCAGTTACCTAGGACAGGGTGTTAAAGAGCAGTACGTC. It encodes CASSYLGQGVKEQYV.

The sample holds many counts of this clonotype. V and J are TRBV12-3 or TRBV12-4 and TRBJ2-1; no clear D. V was clipped by 1 base and J by 9 bases, with 4 bases between them. This CDR3 spans 11 amino acids. CDR3 DNA sequence: TGTGCCAGCAGTTTAGTCTCTGAGCAGTTCTTC. It yields the protein CASSLVSEQFF.

V and J are TRBV4-3 and TRBJ1-2, with D possibly TRBD1 on 5 matching bases. The CDR3 consists of 15 residues. Germline V CDR1 and CDR2: LGHNA, YSLEER. Between the trimmed V and J ends, which lost 0 bases and 0 bases, there was a span of 8 bases. This CDR3 is CASSQEDRANYGYTF. CDR3 bases: TGCGCCAGCAGCCAAGAAGACAGAGCTAACTATGGCTACACCTTC.

The table lists this clonotype with a count of one. The genes are TRBV6-2 or TRBV6-3 and TRBJ2-3; D perhaps matches TRBD2 (6 bases). Germline V gene lookup returns CDR1 MNHEY and CDR2 SVGEGT. The CDR3 extends over 16 amino acids. V lost 5 bases, J lost 0 bases, and 15 bases lay in between. CDR3 in DNA: TGTGCCAGCAGTGGGAGGACTATGAAAAGCACAGATACGCAGTATTTT. Residues: CASSGRTMKSTDTQYF.